Listed here are 15 T cell receptor beta chains from one sample, sequenced in a study of blood T cells in healthy people across ages. A second PCR of 7 to 11 cycles used a sample-barcoded 5' primer and a J-beta primer mix. TCRdb ran MiXCR on the 5' RACE reads and lists one entry per CDR3 protein. The table lists 700,000 to 850,000 distinct CDR3 sequences, 53% of them singletons. The specimen was blood. Every receptor here comes from an elderly man in good health.

A few counts support this clonotype. The CDR3 reads CASSLARAGDRYAYF. The CDR3 nucleotides are TGCGCCAGCAGCTTGGCCAGGGCAGGCGACAGATACGCGTATTTT. V and J are TRBV5-1 and TRBJ2-3, with D tentatively TRBD1 (5 bases). In germline, CDR1 is SGHRS, CDR2 YFSETQ. The CDR3 runs to 15 residues. Trimming shortened V by 0 bases and J by 14 bases, and 22 bases separated the two germline ends.

The CDR3 is CSAQSTRSPGNEQFF. In nucleotides, the CDR3 is TGCAGTGCTCAGTCGACTAGATCCCCGGGCAATGAGCAGTTCTTC. The chain recombines TRBV20-1 with TRBJ2-1; possible D gene TRBD2, 6 bases. The CDR3 runs 15 residues. The V and J ends lost 5 bases and 6 bases respectively, with 20 bases between them. The germline V gene encodes CDR1 DFQATT and CDR2 SNEGSKA (reference sequence).

The V call is TRBV20-1, the J call TRBJ2-5; D is unresolved. There are 14 residues in the CDR3. Trimming cost V 2 bases and J 0 bases, with 10 bases left between them. Germline CDR1 reads DFQATT; CDR2 reads SNEGSKA (reference sequence). CDR3 protein: CSARIVSYQETQYF. CDR3 DNA: TGCAGTGCTAGAATAGTATCGTACCAAGAGACCCAGTACTTC.

The chain has TRBV12-3 or TRBV12-4 and TRBJ2-3; D call uncertain. This CDR3 has 14 residues. V was clipped by 4 bases and J by 5 bases, with 13 bases between them. Written as DNA, the CDR3 is TGTGCCAGCAGTTCAGGCCCGGTTCAAGATACGCAGTATTTT. Residues: CASSSGPVQDTQYF.

The chain is built from TRBV20-1 and TRBJ2-6, with D perhaps assigned TRBD1 or TRBD2 (6 bases each). This CDR3 comprises 16 residues. Trimming shortened V by 3 bases and J by 2 bases, and 14 bases separated the two germline ends. Germline V gene lookup returns CDR1 DFQATT and CDR2 SNEGSKA (reference sequence). The CDR3 DNA reads TGCAGTGCTAGGGTGGTAGGGGGGCCTGGGGCCAACGTCCTGACTTTC. It is translated as CSARVVGGPGANVLTF.

This clonotype occurred a few times. The V call is TRBV29-1, the J call TRBJ2-7, with 7 positions matching TRBD2. Trimming removed 6 bases from V and 3 bases from J; junction bases left unmatched: 14. The CDR3 consists of 15 residues. Germline CDR1 is SQVTM and CDR2 is ANQGSEA. CDR3 protein: CSVIRDYNLGYEQYF. The DNA of the CDR3 is TGCAGCGTGATCCGGGACTACAACCTCGGCTACGAGCAGTACTTC.

The rearrangement links TRBV20-1 to TRBJ2-5; D may be TRBD1 (6 bases). V dropped 3 bases and J dropped 2 bases, with 10 bases sitting between them. The CDR3 consists of 13 residues. Per the germline V gene, CDR1 is DFQATT and CDR2 is SNEGSKA (reference sequence). CDR3 loop: CSASGQIQETQYF. In DNA form, the CDR3 reads TGCAGTGCTAGCGGACAGATTCAAGAGACCCAGTACTTC.

The chain has TRBV7-2 and TRBJ1-5, with D possibly matching TRBD1 (5 bases). The CDR3 has 13 residues. Germline V gene lookup returns CDR1 SGHTA and CDR2 FQGNSA. V was pared by 4 bases and J by 3 bases, with 7 bases between. The CDR3 region is CASSWGFNQPQHF. Written as DNA, the CDR3 is TGTGCCAGCAGCTGGGGGTTCAATCAGCCCCAGCATTTT.

The chain carries TRBV7-6 and TRBJ2-7, with TRBD1 matching over 9 bases. The length of the CDR3 is 16 residues. The trim removed 5 bases at V and 6 bases at J, leaving 14 bases unmatched. Looked up from germline, CDR1 is SGHVS and CDR2 is FNYEAQ. DNA of the CDR3: TGTGCCAGCAGCCCCCACCTAGGACAGGGGTTCGGCGAGCAGTACTTC. Translating it yields CASSPHLGQGFGEQYF.

CDR3 in amino acids: CASSRRTSGGEQYF. CDR3 nucleotide sequence: TGTGCCAGCAGCCGTCGGACTAGCGGGGGAGAGCAGTACTTC. The chain employs TRBV3-1 and TRBJ2-7; 13 bases fit TRBD2. Germline V gives CDR1 LGHDT, CDR2 YNNKEL (reference sequence). V lost 4 bases, J lost 7 bases, and 4 bases stayed unmatched. The CDR3 spans 14 residues.

The DNA of the CDR3 is TGTGCCAGCAGATCCCCTATGCAGTTACGGACTAGCGGAAGCTCCTACGAGCAGTACTTC. It specifies CASRSPMQLRTSGSSYEQYF. The V and J genes are TRBV6-1 and TRBJ2-7; TRBD2 agrees at 10 bases. Germline CDR1 reads MNHNS; CDR2 reads SASEGT. The CDR3 runs to 20 residues. Germline trimming cut 6 bases from V and 0 bases from J; bases unmatched to any gene: 20.

This clonotype was recorded many times. The chain combines TRBV9 with TRBJ2-3, with 10 positions matching TRBD2. The CDR3 loop spans 16 amino acids. V trimming: 3 bases; J trimming: 0 bases; junction bases outside the gene matches: 4. The germline CDR1 and CDR2 sequences are SGDLS and YYNGEE. CDR3 in amino acids: CASSEGTSESTDTQYF. The CDR3 DNA follows: TGTGCCAGCAGCGAGGGGACTAGCGAGAGCACAGATACGCAGTATTTT.

The gene calls are TRBV24-1 and TRBJ2-7; maybe TRBD1 (5 bases). With 3 bases removed from V and 1 base from J, the gap between germline ends came to 15 bases. The CDR3 covers 16 residues. In germline, CDR1 is KGHDR, CDR2 SFDVKD. The CDR3 spells CATSDPRVGLSYEQYF. The CDR3, as DNA: TGTGCCACCAGTGATCCCAGGGTTGGCCTTTCCTACGAGCAGTACTTC.

As concerns this clonotype: A much larger clone lies one base from this, so it may be a read error. The rearrangement joins TRBV27 to TRBJ1-5; 8 nucleotides line up with TRBD1. This CDR3 is built from 15 residues. The V gene's germline CDR1 is MNHEY and CDR2 SMNVEV (reference sequence). The CDR3 coding sequence is TGTGCCAGCAGCAGACAGGGGTTGGGCAATCAGCCCCAGCGTTTT. Its protein product is CASSRQGLGNQPQRF.

The chain is built from TRBV5-4 and TRBJ2-1; 13 bases are a match to TRBD2. Unmatched junction bases numbered 7, after V lost 0 bases and J lost 10 bases. CDR3 size: 16 residues. Germline CDR1 SGHNT, CDR2 YYREEE (reference sequence). The CDR3: CASSLGGLAGFGEQFF. CDR3 sequence (DNA): TGTGCCAGCAGCTTGGGGGGACTAGCGGGATTCGGCGAGCAGTTCTTC. Full variable domain (missing parts from reference TRBV5-4 and TRBJ2-1): ETGVTQSPTHLIKTRGQQVTLRCSSQSGHNTVSWYQQALGQGPQFIFQYYREEENGRGNFPPRFSGLQFPNYSSELNVNALELDDSALYLCASSLGGLAGFGEQFFGPGTRLTVL.